The source of this TCR beta chain is a study of PD-L1 blockade in urothelial cancer. Study-level background: From 0 to 3 prior chemotherapy regimens had been given to the patients. The study's findings and limits: Tumor-associated clones in blood expanded more at 3 weeks in durable-benefit patients.

The CDR3 consists of 15 residues. The V end was cut by 4 bases, the J end by 4 bases, with 13 bases between. Germline V CDR1 and CDR2: MNHNS, SASEGT. Method: immunoSEQ multiplex PCR; TCRdb's copy keeps in-frame clones and lacks some. The data hold around 40,000 clones, with roughly four fifths observed a single time. As to time point: peripheral blood 6 weeks after treatment start. As to this clone: Its antigen is not known.

The source was PBMCs, collected around atezolizumab (anti-PD-L1) treatment. The TCR comes from a man in his 60s with urothelial cancer. The chain uses TRBV6-1 and TRBJ2-2, with a possible D match to TRBD1 (6 bases). DNA of the CDR3: TGTGCCAGCAGTGGCGACAGGCTTCTCACCGGGGAGCTGTTTTTT. It translates to CASSGDRLLTGELFF.